This is a list of T cell receptor beta chains from one sample in a study of T-cell reconstitution after alpha-beta-depleted transplantation in children. From the PCR reads, TCRdb called clonotypes with MiXCR, one entry per CDR3 protein. The sample has about 870,000 distinct CDR3 sequences, approximately 15% seen once. The specimen was PBMCs, mostly from graft donor cells, collected 360 days after TCRalphabeta/CD19-depleted stem cell transplant. These receptors were collected from a male patient younger than 18 who had a stem cell transplant for acute lymphoblastic leukemia, so the T cells may come from the graft donor. CDR3s leave out the opening cysteine and the closing phenylalanine or tryptophan. Fields, in order: J gene, V gene, CDR3 length, CDR3 protein.

j_gene: TRBJ2-2; v_gene: TRBV2; len: 15; CDR3aa: ASSDGIWRLKTGELF
j_gene: TRBJ1-5; v_gene: TRBV18; len: 14; CDR3aa: ASSPPGREGNQPQH
j_gene: TRBJ2-1; v_gene: TRBV6-5; len: 12; CDR3aa: ASSYWRQSNEQF
j_gene: TRBJ1-3; v_gene: TRBV21-1; len: 18; CDR3aa: ASSKGRRQVQTGSGNTIY
j_gene: TRBJ1-2; v_gene: TRBV29-1; len: 13; CDR3aa: SVEYRQGARWGYT
j_gene: TRBJ2-3; v_gene: TRBV20-1; len: 12; CDR3aa: SVPHGRYTDTQY
j_gene: TRBJ2-7; v_gene: TRBV7-8; len: 13; CDR3aa: ASSLGQQLPYEQY
j_gene: TRBJ1-4; v_gene: TRBV12-5; len: 13; CDR3aa: ASGLWGLANEKLF
j_gene: TRBJ2-7; v_gene: TRBV7-9; len: 12; CDR3aa: ASSLDGAGTFFY
j_gene: TRBJ1-4; v_gene: TRBV9; len: 11; CDR3aa: ASSATVKEKLF
j_gene: TRBJ1-5; v_gene: TRBV20-1; len: 12; CDR3aa: SAPSVRGNQPQH
j_gene: TRBJ1-4; v_gene: TRBV7-2; len: 15; CDR3aa: ASSSRRPGLSIEKLF
j_gene: TRBJ2-7; v_gene: TRBV29-1; len: 11; CDR3aa: SVEVGDPYEQY
j_gene: TRBJ2-1; v_gene: TRBV4-2; len: 12; CDR3aa: ASSPPTSGDEQF
j_gene: TRBJ2-4; v_gene: TRBV14; len: 12; CDR3aa: ASSHRIRKNIQY
j_gene: TRBJ2-4; v_gene: TRBV12-3/TRBV12-4; len: 15; CDR3aa: ASSSRTTGEAKNIQY
j_gene: TRBJ2-5; v_gene: TRBV5-6; len: 11; CDR3aa: ASSRGSGETQY
j_gene: TRBJ2-1; v_gene: TRBV27; len: 12; CDR3aa: ASSVLQSYNEQF
j_gene: TRBJ2-4; v_gene: TRBV7-3; len: 15; CDR3aa: ASSLTSPAGGLNIQY
j_gene: TRBJ2-1; v_gene: TRBV12-3/TRBV12-4; len: 14; CDR3aa: ASTYRQGPIQDEQF
j_gene: TRBJ2-7; v_gene: TRBV7-9; len: 10; CDR3aa: ASTGVSHEQY
j_gene: TRBJ2-2; v_gene: TRBV5-6; len: 18; CDR3aa: ASSFPFPGTSGSRTGELF
j_gene: TRBJ2-5; v_gene: TRBV7-7; len: 14; CDR3aa: ASSLGATGEQETQY
j_gene: TRBJ2-7; v_gene: TRBV7-3; len: 13; CDR3aa: ASSLRVDLPTLMD
j_gene: TRBJ2-1; v_gene: TRBV2; len: 13; CDR3aa: ASSRDPGRFDEQF
j_gene: TRBJ2-1; v_gene: TRBV11-3; len: 10; CDR3aa: ASSFEMGEQF
j_gene: TRBJ2-5; v_gene: TRBV12-3/TRBV12-4; len: 13; CDR3aa: ASSFGDRAGETQY
j_gene: TRBJ2-5; v_gene: TRBV11-2; len: 13; CDR3aa: ASSLGIQGQETQY
j_gene: TRBJ2-3; v_gene: TRBV5-6; len: 13; CDR3aa: ASSLELVGTDTQY
j_gene: TRBJ2-3; v_gene: TRBV5-6; len: 13; CDR3aa: ASSLAQGGSDTQY
j_gene: TRBJ1-2; v_gene: TRBV20-1; len: 12; CDR3aa: SARDLGMIGGYT
j_gene: TRBJ2-7; v_gene: TRBV5-1; len: 17; CDR3aa: ASSHRPGQQKGPHYEQY
j_gene: TRBJ2-1; v_gene: TRBV5-1; len: 14; CDR3aa: ASSGPILADKMMQF
j_gene: TRBJ2-7; v_gene: TRBV18; len: 14; CDR3aa: ASSPPISRQIYEQY
j_gene: TRBJ2-2; v_gene: TRBV12-3/TRBV12-4; len: 12; CDR3aa: ASSLAPGTGELF
j_gene: TRBJ2-2; v_gene: TRBV12-3/TRBV12-4; len: 13; CDR3aa: ASSSRTSIAGELF
j_gene: TRBJ2-1; v_gene: TRBV5-4; len: 12; CDR3aa: ASSWEAGSNEQF
j_gene: TRBJ2-3; v_gene: TRBV7-8; len: 13; CDR3aa: ASSRRDLSTDTQY
j_gene: TRBJ1-2; v_gene: TRBV27; len: 13; CDR3aa: ASSPIDRGRDGYT
j_gene: TRBJ1-2; v_gene: TRBV29-1; len: 10; CDR3aa: SVEGGFYAYT
j_gene: TRBJ2-2; v_gene: TRBV9; len: 11; CDR3aa: ASGQANTGELF
j_gene: TRBJ2-7; v_gene: TRBV12-3/TRBV12-4; len: 11; CDR3aa: ASRHGTGYEQY
j_gene: TRBJ2-4; v_gene: TRBV20-1; len: 13; CDR3aa: SARDSPIAKNIQY
j_gene: TRBJ2-5; v_gene: TRBV20-1; len: 10; CDR3aa: SASGGLETQY
j_gene: TRBJ1-1; v_gene: TRBV29-1; len: 10; CDR3aa: SVEGGLTEAF
j_gene: TRBJ2-4; v_gene: TRBV4-2; len: 15; CDR3aa: ASRKGGSGRGGNIQY
j_gene: TRBJ2-1; v_gene: TRBV25-1; len: 10; CDR3aa: ASSESTSWQF
j_gene: TRBJ2-2; v_gene: TRBV7-9; len: 13; CDR3aa: ASSSWTEWAGELF
j_gene: TRBJ1-2; v_gene: TRBV12-3/TRBV12-4; len: 13; CDR3aa: ASSLARMGIYGYT
j_gene: TRBJ2-2; v_gene: TRBV9; len: 15; CDR3aa: ASSVEPSSLETGELF
j_gene: TRBJ2-3; v_gene: TRBV12-3/TRBV12-4; len: 13; CDR3aa: ASSYRDASTDTQY
j_gene: TRBJ2-6; v_gene: TRBV11-2; len: 19; CDR3aa: ASSSLQGATFEYSGANVLT
j_gene: TRBJ1-2; v_gene: TRBV30; len: 11; CDR3aa: AWSVVSNYGYT
j_gene: TRBJ2-7; v_gene: TRBV29-1; len: 10; CDR3aa: SFTTASYEQY
j_gene: TRBJ2-3; v_gene: TRBV4-1; len: 13; CDR3aa: ASSWGPRFPDTQY
j_gene: TRBJ2-7; v_gene: TRBV4-1; len: 13; CDR3aa: ASSQDTALTYEQY